This section outlines one TCR beta chain sequence together with its context. What this receptor recognizes is not known. No much larger clone exists at a distance of one base, and base qualities are not known. Library method: the immunoSEQ multiplex PCR assay. For the multiplex PCR, a mixture combining 60 forward primers for TCR Vbeta segments and 13 reverse primers for TCR Jbeta segments was used. The CDR3 region of rearranged TCR beta genes was amplified from genomic DNA by a multiplex PCR assay. On the Illumina HiSeq System, the amplified TCR beta libraries were sequenced as 87-base-pair reads. On the study's bioinformatics: In a later analysis, 70 million to 95 million unique TCR beta chains were counted across the roughly 700 repertoires, and roughly 10 million of these chains were shared by at least two donors. To remove PCR and sequencing errors, raw reads were error-corrected and collapsed into unique sequences using a nearest-neighbor algorithm that merged closely related sequences. CDR3 sequences were aligned to IMGT reference sequences to assign V, D and J gene segments. For a sequence to be retained, a match of at least six nucleotides was required to both a V gene segment and a J gene segment. Rearrangements were called productive when the CDR3 lacked stop codons and stayed in frame with V and J; all others were non-productive. CDR3 was defined according to IMGT convention as the region running from the second conserved V-encoded cysteine to the conserved J-encoded phenylalanine. The earlier analysis of fewer than 700 of the donors excluded sequences that lacked an unambiguous match to a single V gene segment. In an earlier analysis of a few hundred of the donors, V segments were called functional above 56.7% productive rearrangements and were called segregating when the between-donor standard deviation exceeded 5%. To diagnose cytomegalovirus status from the catalog of TCR beta chain sequences, a statistical classification framework was built. In a later analysis, V and J genes were assigned by comparing TCR nucleotide sequences against IMGT/GENE-DB human TR gene sequences. A later analysis assigned CDR3 sequences and most-parsimonious VDJ recombination scenarios with the TCRdist pipeline. In a later analysis, each TCR beta chain was defined by its CDR3 amino acid sequence together with its V-gene family, and reads without a unique V-gene family were excluded. To address suspected cross-contamination and a sequencing artifact, a later analysis removed some 620 highly shared, low-generation-probability nucleotide sequences. For each public chain, a later analysis derived a clonal expansion index from normalized ranks of inferred template counts within each repertoire. Generation probabilities in a later analysis came from a VDJ recombination model fitted to out-of-frame rearrangements, and those results were checked against IGoR. A later analysis scored TCR-TCR, TCR-HLA and TCR-CMV co-occurrence with hypergeometric tests, applying a repertoire-size bias correction to TCR pairs. In a later analysis, false discovery rates were estimated by permuting HLA or CMV assignments 20 times. In a later analysis, co-occurring TCRs were grouped using DBSCAN, with TCRdist sequence similarity added in when clustering inside HLA-allele-positive subsets. Repertoires with fewer than 30,000 or more than 120,000 public chains were left out of co-occurrence clustering, as were a few repertoires with anomalous nucleotide sharing. Here the immuneACCESS table is served through TCRdb, limited to in-frame sequences with V and J called. Missing clones are a known gap in these copies; in checked studies unresolved V genes cover under half, and the rest lacks a known reason. The DNA was the basis for D and trimming; V, J and clone size are from that table. The sample yields fewer than 200,000 clones; more than 65% were counted once. The ten largest make up about 1.5% of the sample.

V drops 6 bases and J drops 8 bases, leaving 16 bases in between. The CDR3 contains 13 residues, cysteine and phenylalanine counted. Just CDR3 DNA is preserved here, 39 bases in frame from base 1. Per the germline V gene, SGHTA is the CDR1 and FQGNSA is the CDR2. The cohort consisted of hundreds of healthy bone marrow donors. All cohort members were sampled while nominally healthy, although unrecorded immune exposures were likely present. The donor was CMV seronegative and was included in the group of around 320 seronegative cohort members. A peripheral blood sample was provided by each donor, and peripheral blood mononuclear cells were used for TCR beta sequencing. The Qiagen DNeasy Blood Extraction Kit was used to extract genomic DNA from the blood cell samples. This sample stems from a study of cytomegalovirus exposure and HLA in healthy donors (dated by TCRdb to about 2017). A note on the overall study: In an earlier analysis of 587 of the donors, around 300 Gb of sequence data and 90 million to 120 million unique TCR beta sequences from 150 million to 200 million T cells were reported. An early release that covered roughly 600 HLA-typed donors contained approximately 300 gigabases of sequencing data and 65 million to 100 million unique TCR sequences. The genetic ancestry cluster associated with self-reported Caucasian donors included over 65% of the approximately 430 genotyped donors. The study aimed to test whether cataloging public T cell receptors could reveal signatures of past pathogen exposure. Using immunosequencing, the study profiled T cell repertoires from 500 to 800 subjects and related those repertoires to cytomegalovirus serostatus. Besides the first cohort of under 700 subjects, a separate validation cohort made up of 120 different subjects was used. To predict cytomegalovirus infection status, the study combined high-throughput TCR immunosequencing, statistical association of individual TCRs with disease status, and machine learning. A later analysis re-analyzed previously published TCR beta repertoires from 600 to 850 donors and added high-resolution HLA genotyping to study TCR occurrence patterns. Rather than using new phenotypic data, the later analysis identified candidate immune exposures from TCR beta sequences and from how often those sequences occurred across donors. An earlier analysis of around 580 of the donors used high-throughput TCR beta sequencing to judge whether each TCR beta V gene segment behaved as functional or pseudogenic. Donor age, sex, ethnicity and CMV serostatus were compiled alongside the repertoire data. A later genetic analysis used genome-wide SNP genotypes for about three fifths of the 666 donors, treating that subset as a discovery cohort. Every discovery cohort repertoire had been produced on one sequencing platform. Class I and class II HLA loci were covered by the typing at four-digit resolution. Typing coverage varied by locus: roughly 629-640 donors for A, B, C, DRB1 and DQB1; roughly 500 for DQA1; around 610 for DPA1; approximately 450 for DPB1. A few DR-DQ haplotypes were treated as single units for association and clustering because of strong linkage in the cohort. Across some 400 genotyped donors of the cohort, an average of about 220,000 unique TCR beta nucleotide sequences per donor were sequenced, and 15% to 20% of those sequences were non-productive.

Results the study describes overall, beyond this receptor: In a later analysis, TCR association rates were found to vary across HLA loci, with the most associated TCRs seen for DRB1 alleles and the fewest for HLA-C alleles. Because counts were too low, 15 or so rarely observed V segments, including chromosome 9 orphons, were excluded from the earlier analysis of a few hundred of the donors. According to the authors, the approach could potentially be generalized to other disease states and immunological phenotypes. For the cohort, immune exposure information was limited to CMV serostatus. Some IMGT-functional V segments, including TRBV6-2 and TRBV6-3, could not be distinguished by the 87-base-pair reads and were therefore excluded. Most CMV-associated TCR beta chains appeared to be HLA-restricted in a later analysis, and the HLA associations seemed to be driven largely by CMV exposure. V-gene and J-gene trimming of TCR beta chains was associated with a missense DCLRE1C variant in a later genetic analysis, and the association was replicated in an independent cohort. According to a later genetic analysis, donors in an Asian-associated ancestry cluster had fewer N-insertions in productive TCRs than the approximately 610-donor mean. A cluster of highly shared sequence variants was judged likely to represent a technical artifact of the sequencing pipeline. Several of the top co-occurrence clusters appeared to be linked to parvovirus B19, influenza, CMV and Epstein-Barr virus, according to a later analysis. Across donors, most TCR sequences were observed very rarely, whereas some public TCRs were present in many individuals. In an earlier analysis of 587 of the donors, most TCR beta V segments appeared in productive rearrangements about 87% or about 30% of the time, broadly matching IMGT annotations. Only TCR beta chains were sequenced in this cohort, and the absence of alpha or paired-chain data limited detectable features. Because some donors lacked HLA typing at each locus, the association tests relied only on the typed subset. The study listed 150 to 200 TCR beta chains as associated with cytomegalovirus. Linkage disequilibrium might explain the correlated functional status among segregating V segments, but an unknown experimental factor could not be excluded. In both the original and validation cohorts, the classifier was reported to diagnose cytomegalovirus status with high specificity and sensitivity. Compared with equally common non-associated chains, HLA-associated TCR beta chains in a later analysis were more clonally expanded and had lower generation probabilities. A further reported finding was that TCR beta sequences accurately predicted the HLA-A and HLA-B alleles for most subjects in the first cohort. When HLA alleles, especially DR and DQ, strongly co-occurred, TCR associations were difficult to assign to individual alleles. A later analysis associated 15,000 or so TCR beta sequences with specific HLA alleles at a false discovery rate of 0.05. In vitro tests confirmed that three of the cytomegalovirus-associated TCR beta chains recognize cytomegalovirus antigens. Sequencing depth was assumed to be roughly uniform across donors in the presence/absence analyses, though that assumption may not hold.

This TCR was recovered from a male donor in good health and CMV-seronegative. The V and J genes are TRBV7-2 and TRBJ1-2, and perhaps TRBD1 as D gene, on 6 matching bases. Material: PBMCs. The nucleotide sequence is TGTGCCAGCAGTCCCCGGGGGGCCGAAGGCTACACCTTC. Its protein product is CASSPRGAEGYTF. With the rest looked up from the reference TRBV7-2 and TRBJ1-2 genes rather than sequenced, the full variable domain is GAGVSQSPSNKVTEKGKDVELRCDPISGHTALYWYRQSLGQGLEFLIYFQGNSAPDKSGLPSDRFSAERTGGSVSTLTIQRTQQEDSAVYLCASSPRGAEGYTFGSGTRLTVV.